A selection of T cell receptor beta chains follows, all from one sample in a study of CD8+ T cells in alopecia areata. TCRdb's table, derived via immunoSEQ multiplex PCR, lists solely in-frame clones and lacks some. This sample has about 220,000 clones, with about three fifths found just once. The sample consisted of CD4+ T cells sorted from blood, taken at week 4, from a patient treated with tofacitinib. The receptors were sampled from a human donor with alopecia areata. Both conserved end residues are trimmed from each CDR3. A D gene is named only where the DNA matches it firmly. Some rows mark clone size as missing; the rest say once, few, many or name a class of expanded clone.

TRBJ1-5	.	.	15	TRBV4-3	ASSQDLRQGGNQPQH
TRBJ2-1	TRBD2	.	14	TRBV7-6	ASSAPSGGIYNEQF
TRBJ1-2	.	.	10	TRBV29-1	SVDRPVYGYT
TRBJ2-5	.	.	12	TRBV4-3	ASSQDPQGETQY
TRBJ2-7	.	few	11	TRBV5-6	ASGGLSPHEQY
TRBJ2-2	.	once	11	TRBV6-1	ASSEAQGGELF
TRBJ2-3	TRBD2	few	12	TRBV2	ASSEVLAGHTQY
TRBJ1-1	TRBD1	.	11	TRBV30	AWSLQGYTEAF
TRBJ1-1	.	few	12	TRBV11-2	ASSLGLGGAEAF
TRBJ1-5	.	.	9	TRBV6-1	ASSEVQPQH
TRBJ2-1	.	.	12	TRBV2	AIVTGHRRDEQF
TRBJ1-2	TRBD1	.	12	TRBV30	AWSRQGRNYGYT
TRBJ1-5	TRBD1	.	13	TRBV29-1	SVLVGTGSNQPQH
TRBJ2-3	TRBD2	few	14	TRBV5-6	ASSLTSGGFTDTQY
TRBJ2-4	.	few	13	TRBV5-6	ASSPDGGSINIQY
TRBJ2-3	.	.	9	TRBV2	ASSESDTQY
TRBJ1-6	.	.	12	TRBV7-2	ASSLNSNNSPLH
TRBJ1-2	.	.	13	TRBV30	AWSPVTGRVYGYT
TRBJ1-6	.	.	13	TRBV7-2	ASSFDGNLRSPLH
TRBJ1-2	TRBD1	.	11	TRBV29-1	SDGTGGFYGYT
TRBJ2-2	.	.	13	TRBV2	ASREQGIGTGELF
TRBJ1-2	.	.	11	TRBV6-5	ASLQGAGYGYT
TRBJ2-7	TRBD2	.	17	TRBV7-2	ASSLGVGGSGRVKYEQY
TRBJ1-5	.	once	12	TRBV7-2	ASSLGSADQPQH
TRBJ2-7	.	once	12	TRBV2	ASSGPGIPSEQY
TRBJ2-3	TRBD2	many	14	TRBV7-8	ASSLGGAGGRDTQY
TRBJ1-1	.	few	11	TRBV7-2	ASSLGFRTEAF
TRBJ1-4	.	.	10	TRBV2	ASRRGNEKLF
TRBJ1-2	TRBD1	.	11	TRBV4-3	ASSQNRGHGYT
TRBJ1-2	TRBD1	once	13	TRBV9	ASSGPGQGTYGYT
TRBJ2-1	TRBD2	.	12	TRBV29-1	SVAGSGGLNEQF
TRBJ1-4	.	.	12	TRBV7-9	ASSLSSGFEKLF
TRBJ2-5	.	.	11	TRBV30	AWGRGLQETQY
TRBJ1-6	.	.	14	TRBV7-8	ASSLGPGASWSPLH
TRBJ1-5	.	few	12	TRBV19	ASSFQGPSEPQH
TRBJ2-1	TRBD1	.	10	TRBV7-3	ASSTGQGSVF
TRBJ1-5	.	few	15	TRBV29-1	SVLGEGGRYSNQPQH
TRBJ2-1	.	.	12	TRBV19	ASSPRGTYNEQF
TRBJ1-2	.	.	9	TRBV20-1	SATGPSGYT
TRBJ1-1	.	.	10	TRBV29-1	SVEGGRSEAF
TRBJ2-2	.	.	14	TRBV15	ATSRASPLGTGELF